The clone carrying this TCR beta chain was seen only a few times. The record originates from a study of early T cells in non-severe SARS-CoV-2 infection. On the study more broadly: Unpaired chains resulted from sequencing bulk RNA of unsorted whole blood.

V was pared by 4 bases and J by 4 bases, with 2 bases of the junction left unmatched. Germline-derived CDR1 and CDR2 are SQVTM and ANQGSEA. The CDR3 is 13 residues long. Each cDNA molecule carried a unique molecular identifier. TCRdb used MiXCR to reprocess the 5' RACE reads, holding one entry per CDR3 protein. The data contain approximately 47,000 distinct CDR3 sequences, around 6.4% of them seen just once; the ten biggest clones take up under 9%. The chain uses TRBV29-1 and TRBJ2-1, with 9 bases fitting TRBD1. The sample was whole blood, taken at baseline. This TCR came from an adult who was a healthcare worker with PCR-confirmed SARS-CoV-2 infection or an uninfected control (not recorded which). The CDR3 loop is CSVAGQGYNEQFF. The CDR3 DNA sequence: TGCAGCGTTGCGGGACAGGGATACAATGAGCAGTTCTTC.